A selection of T cell receptor beta chains follows, all from one sample in a study of blood T cell repertoires in COVID-19. Data came from immunoSEQ multiplex PCR; TCRdb stores just in-frame clones and leaves some out. This sample has about 60,000 clones, with 70% to 85% found just once. Sequencing used peripheral blood. Every receptor here comes from a human donor in a cohort sampled during active COVID-19. Each CDR3 is given without its conserved first and last residue.

>TRBV2|TRBJ2-5
ASSVSETQY
>TRBV14|TRBJ2-1
ASSPRQGLSSYNEQF
>TRBV4-1|TRBJ1-2
ASSLSGTGTYGYT
>TRBV5-1|TRBJ1-1
ASSADPGTPNTEAF
>TRBV11-2|TRBJ2-1
ASQGQVGSYNEQF
>TRBV9|TRBJ2-3
ASSVEWGGGTDTQY
>TRBV5-6|TRBJ2-5
ASSLATGLRQETQY
>TRBV19|TRBJ2-2
ASAVIPANTGELF
>TRBV19|TRBJ1-6
AKLRGRGTYNSPLH
>TRBV10-2|TRBJ1-3
ASVEGSGNTIY
>TRBV11-3|TRBJ1-2
ASSPGGGANGYT
>TRBV2|TRBJ2-2
ASSSTGTLNTGELF
>TRBV7-8|TRBJ2-5
ASSLSSETQY
>TRBV20-1|TRBJ2-1
SASSGRGGNEQF
>TRBV14|TRBJ1-2
ASSRDSNYGYT
>TRBV5-4|TRBJ2-3
ASSFGLRLAGTTQY
>TRBV2|TRBJ1-4
ASRDGLTTNEKLF
>TRBV30|TRBJ1-5
AWSIGVRQPQH